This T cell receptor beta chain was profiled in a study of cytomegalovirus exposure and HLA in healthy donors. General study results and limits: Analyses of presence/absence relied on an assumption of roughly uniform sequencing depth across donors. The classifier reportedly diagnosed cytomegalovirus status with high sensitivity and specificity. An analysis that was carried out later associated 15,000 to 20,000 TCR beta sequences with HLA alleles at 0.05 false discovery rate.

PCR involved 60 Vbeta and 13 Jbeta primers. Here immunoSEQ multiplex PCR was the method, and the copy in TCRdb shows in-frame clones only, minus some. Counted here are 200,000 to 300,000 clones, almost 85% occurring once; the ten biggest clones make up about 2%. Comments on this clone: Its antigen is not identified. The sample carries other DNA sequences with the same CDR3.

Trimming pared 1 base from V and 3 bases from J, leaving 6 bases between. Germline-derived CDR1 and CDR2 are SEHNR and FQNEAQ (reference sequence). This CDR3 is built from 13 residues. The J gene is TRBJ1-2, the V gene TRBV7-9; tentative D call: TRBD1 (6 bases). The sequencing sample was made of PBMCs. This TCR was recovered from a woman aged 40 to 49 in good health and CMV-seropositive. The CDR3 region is CASSLGTDYGYTF. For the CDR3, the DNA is TGTGCCAGCAGCTTAGGGACAGACTATGGCTACACCTTC.